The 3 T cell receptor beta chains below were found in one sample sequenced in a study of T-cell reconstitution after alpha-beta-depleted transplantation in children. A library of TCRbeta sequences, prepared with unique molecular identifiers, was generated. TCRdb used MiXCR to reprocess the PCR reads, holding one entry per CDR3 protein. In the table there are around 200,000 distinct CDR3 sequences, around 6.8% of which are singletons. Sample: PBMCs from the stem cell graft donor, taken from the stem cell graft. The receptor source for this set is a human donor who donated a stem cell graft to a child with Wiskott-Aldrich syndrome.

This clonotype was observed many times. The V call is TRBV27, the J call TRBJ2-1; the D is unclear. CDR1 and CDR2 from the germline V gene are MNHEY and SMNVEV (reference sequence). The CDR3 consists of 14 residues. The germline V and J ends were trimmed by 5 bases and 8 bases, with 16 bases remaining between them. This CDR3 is CASSTVNLGDEQFF. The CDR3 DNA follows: TGTGCCAGCAGTACGGTCAATCTTGGGGATGAGCAGTTCTTC.

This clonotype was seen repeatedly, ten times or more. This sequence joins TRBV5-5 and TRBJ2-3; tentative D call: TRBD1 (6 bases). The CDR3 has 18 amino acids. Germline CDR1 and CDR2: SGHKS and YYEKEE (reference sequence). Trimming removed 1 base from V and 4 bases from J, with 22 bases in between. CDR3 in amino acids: CASSLSPLGALGADTQYF. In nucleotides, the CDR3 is TGTGCCAGCAGCTTGTCCCCCTTGGGGGCGCTAGGAGCAGATACGCAGTATTTT.

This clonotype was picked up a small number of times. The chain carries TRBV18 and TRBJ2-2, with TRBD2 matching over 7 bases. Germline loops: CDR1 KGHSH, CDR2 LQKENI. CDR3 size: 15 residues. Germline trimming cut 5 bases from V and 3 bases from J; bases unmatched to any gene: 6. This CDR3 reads CASSMKSGDTGELFF. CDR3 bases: TGTGCCAGCTCAATGAAAAGCGGGGACACCGGGGAGCTGTTTTTT.